This T cell receptor (beta chain) was observed in a study of response to subunit inactivated influenza vaccine. Whole-study findings and limits: Each seasonal influenza vaccination, the authors suggested, recruits few new T cells.

This clonotype was picked up many times. The antigen remains undetermined. CDR3 length: 14 residues. The junction had 7 bases not matched to a gene; V was cut back by 9 bases and J by 4 bases. Each CDR3 protein gets one entry after TCRdb re-called the RT-PCR reads with MiXCR. This repertoire shows under 850,000 distinct CDR3 sequences, about a fifth found once; its top ten account for approximately 10%. The chain links TRBV12-3 or TRBV12-4 to TRBJ2-1; TRBD1 aligns across 9 bases. Sequenced here: PBMCs from blood, sampled roughly 5 days after vaccination. This sequence originates from a man over 45 who received an inactivated influenza vaccine. The chain's CDR3 is CASGGTGRYNEQFF. The CDR3 DNA is TGTGCCAGTGGAGGGACAGGGAGGTACAATGAGCAGTTCTTC.